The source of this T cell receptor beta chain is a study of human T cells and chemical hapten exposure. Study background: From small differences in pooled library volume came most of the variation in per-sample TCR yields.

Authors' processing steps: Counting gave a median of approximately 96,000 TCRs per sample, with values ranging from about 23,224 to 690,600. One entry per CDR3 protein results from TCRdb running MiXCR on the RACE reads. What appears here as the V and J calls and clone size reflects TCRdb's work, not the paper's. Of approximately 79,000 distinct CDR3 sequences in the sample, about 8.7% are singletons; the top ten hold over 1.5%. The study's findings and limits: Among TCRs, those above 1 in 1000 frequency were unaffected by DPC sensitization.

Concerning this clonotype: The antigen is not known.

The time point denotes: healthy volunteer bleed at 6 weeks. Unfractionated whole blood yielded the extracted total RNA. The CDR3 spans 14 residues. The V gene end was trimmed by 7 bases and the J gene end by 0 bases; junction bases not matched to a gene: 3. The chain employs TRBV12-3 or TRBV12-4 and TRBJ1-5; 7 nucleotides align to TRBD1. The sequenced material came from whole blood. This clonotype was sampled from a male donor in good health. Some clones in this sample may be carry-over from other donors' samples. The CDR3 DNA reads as TGTGCCAGCACTGGGACAGATAGCAATCAGCCCCAGCATTTT. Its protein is CASTGTDSNQPQHF.